The rows below give T cell receptor beta chains drawn from one sample of a study of identical twins. One entry per CDR3 protein results from TCRdb running MiXCR on the 5' RACE reads. The data show fewer than 250,000 distinct CDR3 sequences, with under 10% seen just once and less than 2% held by the top ten. A further study also used this sample, focusing on yellow fever vaccine responses in identical twins.

The material sequenced was memory (CD45RO+) T cells sorted from blood. Source of these receptors: a woman between 18 and 29 years old in good health. CDR3s include the opening cysteine and the closing phenylalanine or tryptophan. Fields, in order: V gene, D gene, J gene, clone size, CDR3 DNA, CDR3 protein. The D gene is left open where the match is weak. Only some rows state a clone size, as once, few, many or a class for expanded clones.

TRBV23-1	-	TRBJ2-6	few	TGCGCCAGCAGTCAATCACCGCGGTCCGGGGCCAACGTCCTGACTTTC	CASSQSPRSGANVLTF
TRBV5-1	TRBD2	TRBJ2-1	many	TGCGCCAGCGGATTTCCTAGCGGGAGGGCCGGGCATGAGCAGTTCTTC	CASGFPSGRAGHEQFF
TRBV20-1	-	TRBJ2-6	few	TGCAGTGCTCGGCCGAGCAGGGCCGGGGCCAACGTCCTGACTTTC	CSARPSRAGANVLTF
TRBV4-2	-	TRBJ2-4	-	TGTGCCAGCAGCCAAAATAGGGCGAGCGGGCTAGCCAAAAACATTCAGTACTTC	CASSQNRASGLAKNIQYF
TRBV5-1	-	TRBJ2-2	many	TGCGCCAGCAGCTTGGTTAGCGGAGCGTATACCGGGGAGCTGTTTTTT	CASSLVSGAYTGELFF
TRBV20-1	TRBD2	TRBJ2-3	few	TGCAGTGCTACCCTTTGGTGGGAGGGTACAGATACGCAGTATTTT	CSATLWWEGTDTQYF
TRBV7-2	TRBD1	TRBJ1-3	-	TGTGCCAGCAGCTTAGTCACAGGGGCCGGAAACACCATATATTTT	CASSLVTGAGNTIYF
TRBV20-1	-	TRBJ1-5	-	TGCAGTGCTAGAGATGTTAAGGGTTATAGCAATCAGCCCCAGCATTTT	CSARDVKGYSNQPQHF
TRBV27	-	TRBJ2-7	many	TGTGCCAGCAGTTTAACGAAAGGGGACGAGCAGTACTTC	CASSLTKGDEQYF
TRBV10-3	-	TRBJ2-7	-	TGTGCCATCAGTGAGTCGTACGGGGACTACGAGCAGTACTTC	CAISESYGDYEQYF
TRBV7-2	-	TRBJ2-3	-	TGTGCCAGCCAACCCGACAGCGACACAGATACGCAGTATTTT	CASQPDSDTDTQYF
TRBV29-1	TRBD2	TRBJ2-7	-	TGCAGCGTTGCTGCTAGCGGCCCCTACGAGCAGTACTTC	CSVAASGPYEQYF
TRBV2	-	TRBJ1-5	many	TGTGCCAGCAGAACAGGACTAAGCAATCAGCCCCAGCATTTT	CASRTGLSNQPQHF
TRBV12-3/TRBV12-4	TRBD1	TRBJ2-7	many	TGTGCCAGCAGTTCCACACAGGGGGACGAGCAGTACTTC	CASSSTQGDEQYF
TRBV20-1	-	TRBJ2-5	few	TGCAGTGCTGGACCCGCGGACTCACCCTCAGAGACCCAGTACTTC	CSAGPADSPSETQYF
TRBV9	-	TRBJ2-5	-	TGTGCCAGCAGCGTAGCGGTCAAACAAGAGACCCAGTACTTC	CASSVAVKQETQYF
TRBV9	TRBD1	TRBJ2-6	-	TGTGCCAGCAGCTCGGGGACAGGGGGCGCTGGGGCCAACGTCCTGACTTTC	CASSSGTGGAGANVLTF
TRBV5-6	-	TRBJ2-5	-	TGTGCCAGCAGCTTGGGCGACGGGGCGGCCCAGTACTTC	CASSLGDGAAQYF
TRBV20-1	TRBD2	TRBJ2-4	-	TGCAGTGTCAGTAGCGGGAATTACGGAGCCAAAAACATTCAGTACTTC	CSVSSGNYGAKNIQYF
TRBV6-2/TRBV6-3	TRBD2	TRBJ2-1	many	TGTGCCAGCAACTCCCCTATGGGGGAGGGCCGGGATCGGGATGAGCAGTTCTTC	CASNSPMGEGRDRDEQFF
TRBV7-9	-	TRBJ2-7	-	TGTGCCAGCAGCTTAATTCCGGGGACCAACGAGCAGTACTTC	CASSLIPGTNEQYF
TRBV5-6	TRBD1	TRBJ1-2	few	TGTGCCAGCAGCACGGGACAGGGGGCAGGCGGCTACACCTTC	CASSTGQGAGGYTF
TRBV4-3	TRBD2	TRBJ2-1	many	TGCGCCAGCAGCCAACTAGCGGGAGGGTTGAATGAGCAGTTCTTC	CASSQLAGGLNEQFF
TRBV21-1	-	TRBJ2-3	-	TGTGCCAGCAGCAAATTGGGCCCGGGACAACACACAGATACGCAGTATTTT	CASSKLGPGQHTDTQYF
TRBV12-5	-	TRBJ2-1	few	TGTGCTAGTGGTTTGGGCGCGACTGACTACAATGAGCAGTTCTTC	CASGLGATDYNEQFF
TRBV19	-	TRBJ2-6	few	TGTGCCAGTACAGTTTCTCGTGCTGGGGCCAACGTCCTGACTTTC	CASTVSRAGANVLTF
TRBV6-5	-	TRBJ2-3	-	TGTGCCAGCAGTTACGAGGTGCAGGGATTGGATACGCAGTATTTT	CASSYEVQGLDTQYF
TRBV12-3/TRBV12-4	-	TRBJ2-1	many	TGTGCCAGCAGTCCTCTAGGTGAGCAGTTCTTC	CASSPLGEQFF
TRBV18	-	TRBJ1-2	-	TGTGCCAGCTCACCAGTATCGGCGAGTAACCCGATTAACTATGGCTACACCTTC	CASSPVSASNPINYGYTF
TRBV5-5	TRBD1	TRBJ1-3	many	TGTGCCAGCAGCTTGTCCCCGACAGGGGACCTCTCTGGAAACACCATATATTTT	CASSLSPTGDLSGNTIYF